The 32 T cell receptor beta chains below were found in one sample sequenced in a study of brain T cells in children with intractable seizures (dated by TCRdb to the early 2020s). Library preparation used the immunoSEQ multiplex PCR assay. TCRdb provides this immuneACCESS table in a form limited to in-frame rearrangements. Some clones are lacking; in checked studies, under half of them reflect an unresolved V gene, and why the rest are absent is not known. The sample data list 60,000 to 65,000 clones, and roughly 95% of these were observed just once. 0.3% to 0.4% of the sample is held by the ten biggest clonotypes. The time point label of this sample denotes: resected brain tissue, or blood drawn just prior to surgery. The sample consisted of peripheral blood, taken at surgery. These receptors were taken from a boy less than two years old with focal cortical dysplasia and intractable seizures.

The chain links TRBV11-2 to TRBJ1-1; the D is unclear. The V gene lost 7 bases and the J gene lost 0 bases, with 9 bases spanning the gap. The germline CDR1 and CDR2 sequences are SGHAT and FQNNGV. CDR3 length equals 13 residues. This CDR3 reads CASNSGMNTEAFF. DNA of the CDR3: TGTGCCAGCAATTCAGGCATGAACACTGAAGCTTTCTTT.

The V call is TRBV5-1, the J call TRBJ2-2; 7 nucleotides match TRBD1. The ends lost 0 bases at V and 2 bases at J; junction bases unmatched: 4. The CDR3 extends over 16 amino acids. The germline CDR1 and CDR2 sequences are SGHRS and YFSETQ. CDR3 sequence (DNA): TGCGCCAGCAGCTTGGACCACAGGGGAAACACCGGGGAGCTGTTTTTT. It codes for CASSLDHRGNTGELFF.

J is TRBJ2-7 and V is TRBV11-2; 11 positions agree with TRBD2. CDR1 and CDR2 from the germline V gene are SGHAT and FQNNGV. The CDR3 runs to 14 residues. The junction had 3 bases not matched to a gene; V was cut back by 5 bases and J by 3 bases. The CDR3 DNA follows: TGTGCCAGCAGCCGGACTAGCGGGTTCTACGAGCAGTACTTC. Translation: CASSRTSGFYEQYF.

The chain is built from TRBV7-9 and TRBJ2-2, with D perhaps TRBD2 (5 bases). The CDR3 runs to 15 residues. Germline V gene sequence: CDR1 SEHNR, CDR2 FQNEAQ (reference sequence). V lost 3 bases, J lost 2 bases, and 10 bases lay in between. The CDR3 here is CASSFQDFNTGELFF. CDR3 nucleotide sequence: TGTGCCAGCAGCTTTCAGGACTTTAACACCGGGGAGCTGTTTTTT.

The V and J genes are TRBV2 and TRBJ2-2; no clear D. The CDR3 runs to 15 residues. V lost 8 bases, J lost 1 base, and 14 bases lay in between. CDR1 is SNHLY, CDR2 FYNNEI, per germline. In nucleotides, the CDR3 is TGTGCCAGCCAGCGAGCCGGTCTGAACACCGGGGAGCTGTTTTTT. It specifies CASQRAGLNTGELFF.

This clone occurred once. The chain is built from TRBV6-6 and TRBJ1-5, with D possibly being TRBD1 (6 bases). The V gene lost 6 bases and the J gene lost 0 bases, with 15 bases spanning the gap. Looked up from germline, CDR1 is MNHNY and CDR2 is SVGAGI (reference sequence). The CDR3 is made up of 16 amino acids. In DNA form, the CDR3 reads TGTGCCAGCAGGGAGTGGGGGGGCAATAGCAATCAGCCCCAGCATTTT. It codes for CASREWGGNSNQPQHF.

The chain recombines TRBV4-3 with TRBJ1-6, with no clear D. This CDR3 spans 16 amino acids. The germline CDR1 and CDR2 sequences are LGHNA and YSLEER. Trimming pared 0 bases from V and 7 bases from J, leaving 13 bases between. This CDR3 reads CASSQDRGVKNSPLHF. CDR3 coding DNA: TGCGCCAGCAGCCAAGATCGCGGGGTGAAGAATTCACCCCTCCACTTT.

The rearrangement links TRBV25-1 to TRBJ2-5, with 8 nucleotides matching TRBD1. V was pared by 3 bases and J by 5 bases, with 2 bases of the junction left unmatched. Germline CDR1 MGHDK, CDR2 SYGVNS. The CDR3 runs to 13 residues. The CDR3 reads CASSDRGLETQYF. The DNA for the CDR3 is TGTGCCAGCAGTGACAGGGGGCTGGAGACCCAGTACTTC.

The CDR3 DNA is TGTGCCAGCAGGGAATCCGGGACTAGCGGGAACTACGAGCAGTACTTC. It translates to CASRESGTSGNYEQYF. The chain carries TRBV6-1 and TRBJ2-7; the match to TRBD2 covers 13 bases. Germline-derived CDR1 and CDR2 are MNHNS and SASEGT. CDR3 length: 16 amino acids. V was pared by 6 bases and J by 3 bases, with 8 bases of the junction left unmatched.

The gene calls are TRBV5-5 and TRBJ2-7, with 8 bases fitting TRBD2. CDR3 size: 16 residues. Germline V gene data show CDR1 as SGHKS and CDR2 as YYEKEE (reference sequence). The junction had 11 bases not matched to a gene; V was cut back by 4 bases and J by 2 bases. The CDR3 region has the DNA TGTGCCAGCAGCCCTCCACCCCCGCGGGGGGCCTACGAGCAGTACTTC. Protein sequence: CASSPPPPRGAYEQYF.

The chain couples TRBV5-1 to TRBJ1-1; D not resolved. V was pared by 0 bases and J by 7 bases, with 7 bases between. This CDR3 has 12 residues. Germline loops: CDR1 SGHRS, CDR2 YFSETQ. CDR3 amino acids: CASSLVTGEAFF. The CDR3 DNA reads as TGCGCCAGCAGCTTGGTAACCGGTGAAGCTTTCTTT. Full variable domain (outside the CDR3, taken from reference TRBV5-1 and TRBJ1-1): KAGVTQTPRYLIKTRGQQVTLSCSPISGHRSVSWYQQTPGQGLQFLFEYFSETQRNKGNFPGRFSGRQFSNSRSEMNVSTLELGDSALYLCASSLVTGEAFFGQGTRLTVV.

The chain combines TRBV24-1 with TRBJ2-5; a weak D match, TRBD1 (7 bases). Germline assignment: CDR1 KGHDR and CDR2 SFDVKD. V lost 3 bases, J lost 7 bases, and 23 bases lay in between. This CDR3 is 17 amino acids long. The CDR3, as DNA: TGTGCCACCAGTGATCCAGGGGGTTCCGGGCGGGGAGTGACCCAGTACTTC. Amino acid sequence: CATSDPGGSGRGVTQYF.

The CDR3 DNA reads TGTGCCAGCAGCTTAGTCGGACACCCGAACACTGAAGCTTTCTTT. Translated, it gives CASSLVGHPNTEAFF. The J gene is TRBJ1-1, the V gene TRBV7-6; tentative D call: TRBD1 (5 bases). This CDR3 spans 15 amino acids. The V end was cut by 1 base, the J end by 1 base, with 10 bases between. Germline V lookup: CDR1 SGHVS, CDR2 FNYEAQ. Full variable domain (outside the CDR3, taken from reference TRBV7-6 and TRBJ1-1): GAGVSQSPRYKVTKRGQDVALRCDPISGHVSLYWYRQALGQGPEFLTYFNYEAQQDKSGLPNDRFSAERPEGSISTLTIQRTEQRDSAMYRCASSLVGHPNTEAFFGQGTRLTVV.

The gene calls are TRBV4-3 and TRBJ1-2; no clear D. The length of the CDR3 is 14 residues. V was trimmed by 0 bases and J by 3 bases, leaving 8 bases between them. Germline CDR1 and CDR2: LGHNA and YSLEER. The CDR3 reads CASSQDFADYGYTF. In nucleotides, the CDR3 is TGCGCCAGCAGCCAAGATTTCGCAGACTATGGCTACACCTTC.

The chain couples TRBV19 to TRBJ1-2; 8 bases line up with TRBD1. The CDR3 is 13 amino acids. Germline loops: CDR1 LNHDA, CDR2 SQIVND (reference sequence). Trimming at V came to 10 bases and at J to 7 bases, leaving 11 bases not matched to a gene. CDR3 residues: CATLGTGGGGYTF. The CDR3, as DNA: TGTGCCACCCTTGGGACAGGCGGGGGTGGCTACACCTTC.

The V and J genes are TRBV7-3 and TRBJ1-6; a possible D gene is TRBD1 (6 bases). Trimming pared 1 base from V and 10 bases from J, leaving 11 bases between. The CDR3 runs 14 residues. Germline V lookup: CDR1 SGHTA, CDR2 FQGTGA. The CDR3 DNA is TGTGCCAGCAGCTTAATGCAGGGGCGATCACCCCTCCACTTT. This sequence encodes CASSLMQGRSPLHF.

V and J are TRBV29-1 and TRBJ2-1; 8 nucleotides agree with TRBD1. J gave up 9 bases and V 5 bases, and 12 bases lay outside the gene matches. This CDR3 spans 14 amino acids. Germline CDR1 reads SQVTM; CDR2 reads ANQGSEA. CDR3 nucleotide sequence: TGCAGCGTTCTTATACGGACAGGGCGGGGTGAGCAGTTCTTC. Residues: CSVLIRTGRGEQFF.

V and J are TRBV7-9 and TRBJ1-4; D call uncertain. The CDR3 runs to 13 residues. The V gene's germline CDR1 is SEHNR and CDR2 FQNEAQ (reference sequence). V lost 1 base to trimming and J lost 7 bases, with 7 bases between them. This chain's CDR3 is CASSLDNGEKLFF. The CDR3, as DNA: TGTGCCAGCAGCTTAGACAACGGTGAAAAACTGTTTTTT. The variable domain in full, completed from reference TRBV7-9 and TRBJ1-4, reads DTGVSQNPRHKITKRGQNVTFRCDPISEHNRLYWYRQTLGQGPEFLTYFQNEAQLEKSRLLSDRFSAERPKGSFSTLEIQRTEQGDSAMYLCASSLDNGEKLFFGSGTQLSVL.

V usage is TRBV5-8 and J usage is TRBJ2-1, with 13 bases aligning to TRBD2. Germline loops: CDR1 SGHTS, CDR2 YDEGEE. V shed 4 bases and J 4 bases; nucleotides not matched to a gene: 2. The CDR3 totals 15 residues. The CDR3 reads CASSLGLAGYNEQFF. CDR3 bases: TGTGCCAGCAGCCTGGGACTAGCGGGGTACAATGAGCAGTTCTTC.

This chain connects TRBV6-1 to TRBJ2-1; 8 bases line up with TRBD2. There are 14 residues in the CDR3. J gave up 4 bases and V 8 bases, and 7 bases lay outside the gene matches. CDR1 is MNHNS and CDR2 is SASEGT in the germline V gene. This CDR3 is CASQSSGRYNEQFF. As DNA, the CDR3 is TGTGCCAGCCAGTCGAGCGGGAGATACAATGAGCAGTTCTTC.

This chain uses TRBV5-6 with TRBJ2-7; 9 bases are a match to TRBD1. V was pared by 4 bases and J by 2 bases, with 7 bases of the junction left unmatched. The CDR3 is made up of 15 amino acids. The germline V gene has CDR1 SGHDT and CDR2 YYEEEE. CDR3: CASSPRGQGTYEQYF. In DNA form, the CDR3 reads TGTGCCAGCAGCCCCCGCGGACAGGGGACCTACGAGCAGTACTTC.

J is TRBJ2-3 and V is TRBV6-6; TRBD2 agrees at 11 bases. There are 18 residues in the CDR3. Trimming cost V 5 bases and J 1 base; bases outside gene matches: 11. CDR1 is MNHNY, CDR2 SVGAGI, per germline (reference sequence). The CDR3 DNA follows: TGTGCCAGCAGTCGACTAGCGGGGCCCTTAATACGCACAGATACGCAGTATTTT. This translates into CASSRLAGPLIRTDTQYF.

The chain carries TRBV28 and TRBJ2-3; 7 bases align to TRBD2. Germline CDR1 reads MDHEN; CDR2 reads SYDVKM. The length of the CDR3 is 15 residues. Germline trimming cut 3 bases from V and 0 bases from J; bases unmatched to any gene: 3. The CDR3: CASSLGGSSTDTQYF. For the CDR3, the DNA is TGTGCCAGCAGTTTGGGGGGGTCTAGCACAGATACGCAGTATTTT.

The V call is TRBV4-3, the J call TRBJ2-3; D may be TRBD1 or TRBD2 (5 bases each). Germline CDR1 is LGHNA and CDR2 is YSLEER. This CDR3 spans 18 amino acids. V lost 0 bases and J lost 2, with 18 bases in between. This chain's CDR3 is CASSQDPHGTQNTDTQYF. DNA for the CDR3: TGCGCCAGCAGCCAAGATCCTCACGGGACCCAGAACACAGATACGCAGTATTTT.

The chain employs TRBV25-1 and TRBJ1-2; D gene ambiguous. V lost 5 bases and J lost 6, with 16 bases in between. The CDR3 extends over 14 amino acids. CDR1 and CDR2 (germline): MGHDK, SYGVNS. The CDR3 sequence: CASSKEYGLNGYTF. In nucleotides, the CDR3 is TGTGCCAGCAGTAAAGAATATGGGTTAAATGGCTACACCTTC.

CDR3 sequence (DNA): TGTGCCAGCTCACCACGGACAGGGAGCAATCAGCCCCAGCATTTT. Residues: CASSPRTGSNQPQHF. The rearrangement links TRBV18 to TRBJ1-5; 8 bases are shared with TRBD1. This CDR3 is built from 15 residues. Trimming cost V 1 base and J 1 base; bases outside gene matches: 0. The germline V gene has CDR1 KGHSH and CDR2 LQKENI. The variable domain in full, with the rest retrieved from reference TRBV18 and TRBJ1-5, is NAGVMQNPRHLVRRRGQEARLRCSPMKGHSHVYWYRQLPEEGLKFMVYLQKENIIDESGMPKERFSAEFPKEGPSILRIQQVVRGDSAAYFCASSPRTGSNQPQHFGDGTRLSIL.

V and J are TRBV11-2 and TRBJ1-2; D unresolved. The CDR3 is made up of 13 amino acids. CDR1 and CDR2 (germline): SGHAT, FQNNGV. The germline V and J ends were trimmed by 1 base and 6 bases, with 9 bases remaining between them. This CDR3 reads CASSLVRADGYTF. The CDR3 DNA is TGTGCCAGCAGCTTAGTGAGGGCGGATGGCTACACCTTC.

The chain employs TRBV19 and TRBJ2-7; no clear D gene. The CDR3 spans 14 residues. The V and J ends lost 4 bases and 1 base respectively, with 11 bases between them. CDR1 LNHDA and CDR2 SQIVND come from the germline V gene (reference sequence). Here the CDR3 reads CASSRELTSYEQYF. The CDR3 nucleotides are TGTGCCAGTAGTAGGGAACTAACTTCCTACGAGCAGTACTTC. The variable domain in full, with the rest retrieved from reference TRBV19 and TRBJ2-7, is DGGITQSPKYLFRKEGQNVTLSCEQNLNHDAMYWYRQDPGQGLRLIYYSQIVNDFQKGDIAEGYSVSREKKESFPLTVTSAQKNPTAFYLCASSRELTSYEQYFGPGTRLTVT.

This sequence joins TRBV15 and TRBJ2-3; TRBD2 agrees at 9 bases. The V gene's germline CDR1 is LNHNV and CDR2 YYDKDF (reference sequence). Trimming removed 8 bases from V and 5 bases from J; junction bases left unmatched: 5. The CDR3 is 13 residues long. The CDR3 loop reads CATPATSGDTQYF. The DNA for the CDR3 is TGTGCCACCCCGGCGACTAGCGGAGATACGCAGTATTTT.

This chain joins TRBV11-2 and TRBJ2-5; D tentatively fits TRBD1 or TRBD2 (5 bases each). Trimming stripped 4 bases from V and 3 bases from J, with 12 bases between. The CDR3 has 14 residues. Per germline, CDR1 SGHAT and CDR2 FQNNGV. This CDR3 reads CASSSRRGEETQYF. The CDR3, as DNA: TGTGCCAGCAGCTCCAGACGAGGGGAAGAGACCCAGTACTTC.

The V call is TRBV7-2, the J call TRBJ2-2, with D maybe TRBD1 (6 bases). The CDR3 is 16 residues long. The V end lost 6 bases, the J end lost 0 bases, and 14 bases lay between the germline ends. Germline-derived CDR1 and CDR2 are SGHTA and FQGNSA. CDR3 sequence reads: CASRDNWGPNTGELFF. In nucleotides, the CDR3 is TGTGCCAGCAGAGATAACTGGGGGCCGAACACCGGGGAGCTGTTTTTT. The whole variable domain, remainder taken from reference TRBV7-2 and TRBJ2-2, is GAGVSQSPSNKVTEKGKDVELRCDPISGHTALYWYRQSLGQGLEFLIYFQGNSAPDKSGLPSDRFSAERTGGSVSTLTIQRTQQEDSAVYLCASRDNWGPNTGELFFGEGSRLTVL.

In nucleotides, the CDR3 is TGTGCCAGCAGACCCGACGACAGACCCATAATTTCACCCCTCCACTTT. Its translation: CASRPDDRPIISPLHF. This rearrangement joins TRBV27 to TRBJ1-6; tentatively, D is TRBD1 (5 bases). Germline lookup yields CDR1 MNHEY and CDR2 SMNVEV (reference sequence). V was cut by 6 bases and J by 9 bases, with 21 bases left in between. The CDR3 spans 16 residues.